The 2 T cell receptor beta chains below come from one sample, sequenced in a study of post-analysis software for immune sequencing data. Points from the study as a whole: In patients, TRBV5-6, TRBV5-1 and TRBV20-1 belonged to five TRBV segments found more frequently than in controls.

Incorporated into the TCR beta cDNA libraries were unique molecular identifiers, which served to reduce PCR and sequencing biases. One entry per CDR3 protein results from TCRdb running MiXCR on the PCR reads. This sample has fewer than 850,000 distinct CDR3 sequences, with 25% to 30% found just once. These receptors are not linked to any known antigen. Sequences were obtained from blood. The receptors were sampled from a girl aged 5 to 17 with multiple sclerosis.

This clonotype was detected only a few times. The chain carries TRBV9 and TRBJ2-1; no firm D call. Trimming took off 0 bases at V and 2 bases at J, with 9 bases between the two ends. This CDR3 has 15 amino acids. The germline gives CDR1 SGDLS, CDR2 YYNGEE. The CDR3 sequence: CASSVAWATYNEQFF. CDR3 in DNA: TGTGCCAGCAGCGTAGCCTGGGCCACCTACAATGAGCAGTTCTTC.

This clonotype was seen only a few times. The V gene is TRBV15, the J gene TRBJ1-1; no clear D gene. Germline CDR1 LNHNV, CDR2 YYDKDF (reference sequence). V was trimmed by 1 base and J by 2 bases, leaving 11 bases between them. This CDR3 has 15 amino acids. The CDR3 DNA reads as TGTGCCACCAGCAGAGGGGGAGGGTTCAACACTGAAGCTTTCTTT. Encoded protein: CATSRGGGFNTEAFF. The entire variable domain, with the rest obtained from reference TRBV15 and TRBJ1-1, is as follows: DAMVIQNPRYQVTQFGKPVTLSCSQTLNHNVMYWYQQKSSQAPKLLFHYYDKDFNNEADTPDNFQSRRPNTSFCFLDIRSPGLGDTAMYLCATSRGGGFNTEAFFGQGTRLTVV.